The 8 T cell receptor beta chains listed next were all sequenced from one sample in a study of blood T cell repertoires in COVID-19. The method was immunoSEQ multiplex PCR; TCRdb's version includes in-frame clones alone and lacks a portion of them. The table records about 280,000 clones, about nine tenths of them present only once. Sequenced material: peripheral blood. Receptors originate from a woman between 40 and 50 years old who had recovered from COVID-19.

This rearrangement joins TRBV19 to TRBJ2-2, with D unresolved. CDR3 length: 13 amino acids. Between the trimmed V and J ends, which lost 6 bases and 6 bases, there was a span of 11 bases. In germline, CDR1 is LNHDA, CDR2 SQIVND (reference sequence). This CDR3 reads CASSHLISGELFF. The CDR3 bases are TGTGCCAGTAGCCACTTAATCTCCGGGGAGCTGTTTTTT.

V is TRBV10-3 and J is TRBJ2-7; 7 nucleotides match TRBD2. In germline, CDR1 is ENHRY, CDR2 SYGVKD. The CDR3 contains 18 residues. V dropped 3 bases and J dropped 3; count of bases not matched to a gene: 17. CDR3 bases: TGTGCCATCAGTGAACCCCTGGCCCCCGGGAGGACTAACTACGAGCAGTACTTC. Translating gives CAISEPLAPGRTNYEQYF.

The V call is TRBV11-2, the J call TRBJ1-1; D is ambiguous. Germline-derived CDR1 and CDR2 are SGHAT and FQNNGV. This CDR3 contains 13 residues. V was trimmed by 5 bases and J by 6 bases, leaving 13 bases between them. As DNA, the CDR3 is TGTGCCAGCAGCCCCGACTATGGGTCTGAAGCTTTCTTT. Translation gives CASSPDYGSEAFF. Together with reference TRBV11-2 and TRBJ1-1, the CDR3 gives the full variable domain: EAGVAQSPRYKIIEKRQSVAFWCNPISGHATLYWYQQILGQGPKLLIQFQNNGVVDDSQLPKDRFSAERLKGVDSTLKIQPAKLEDSAVYLCASSPDYGSEAFFGQGTRLTVV.

The rearrangement links TRBV27 to TRBJ2-1; TRBD2 matches 7 bases. The CDR3 runs to 16 residues. J was trimmed by 6 bases and V by 4 bases; bases with no gene match: 12. Germline lookup yields CDR1 MNHEY and CDR2 SMNVEV (reference sequence). The CDR3 bases are TGTGCCAGCAGTTCCTACTTAGCGGGTCTGGCCAATGAGCAGTTCTTC. It encodes CASSSYLAGLANEQFF.

This rearrangement joins TRBV9 to TRBJ1-3; perhaps TRBD1 as D (6 bases). Trimming pared 4 bases from V and 1 base from J, leaving 21 bases between. Per germline, CDR1 SGDLS and CDR2 YYNGEE. The CDR3 length is 18 residues. In DNA, the CDR3 is TGTGCCAGCAGCCTCGGAGGGGGGGCCGCAGTTTCTGGAAACACCATATATTTT. Amino acids: CASSLGGGAAVSGNTIYF.

The chain links TRBV24-1 to TRBJ2-7, with 7 bases fitting TRBD1. Germline V gives CDR1 KGHDR, CDR2 SFDVKD. This CDR3 region has 11 residues. V lost 12 bases, J lost 4 bases, and 5 bases stayed unmatched. The CDR3 reads CAAGTDYEQYF. CDR3 sequence (DNA): TGTGCCGCCGGGACAGATTACGAGCAGTACTTC.

The chain recombines TRBV19 with TRBJ2-7; a possible D gene is TRBD1 (6 bases). CDR1 and CDR2 from the germline V gene are LNHDA and SQIVND (reference sequence). V gave up 3 bases and J gave up 5 bases, with 20 bases separating them. The CDR3 totals 16 residues. The CDR3 DNA follows: TGTGCCAGTAGTATCGATTTTGGGGGCCTCGCCAACGAGCAGTACTTC. This encodes CASSIDFGGLANEQYF.

The chain joins TRBV25-1 to TRBJ2-4, with 7 nucleotides matching TRBD1. The germline gives CDR1 MGHDK, CDR2 SYGVNS. The CDR3 has 16 amino acids. Trimming cost V 6 bases and J 5 bases; bases outside gene matches: 13. CDR3 amino acids: CASSVLGQESENIQYF. The DNA for the CDR3 is TGTGCCAGCAGCGTACTCGGACAGGAGAGCGAAAACATTCAGTACTTC.